One and the same sample provided the 13 T cell receptor beta chains below, sequenced in a study of cytomegalovirus exposure and HLA in healthy donors. Use of 60 Vbeta and 13 Jbeta primers characterized the PCR. Clones were read by immunoSEQ multiplex PCR, and TCRdb kept only the in-frame ones, dropping some. The sample includes under 200,000 clones, roughly 79% seen only once; the top ten take roughly 1.3%. Sequenced: PBMCs. These receptors were obtained from a young man in good health and CMV-seronegative.

The chain employs TRBV6-5 and TRBJ2-5; 7 bases align to TRBD2. Germline CDR1 reads MNHEY; CDR2 reads SVGAGI. V gave up 0 bases and J gave up 2 bases; unmatched junction bases: 6. The CDR3 consists of 16 residues. This CDR3 is CASSYSYASGQETQYF. The CDR3 DNA is TGTGCCAGCAGTTACTCTTACGCTAGCGGACAAGAGACCCAGTACTTC.

The rearrangement joins TRBV4-3 to TRBJ1-4; 7 bases are shared with TRBD1. Germline V CDR1 and CDR2: LGHNA, YSLEER. Germline trimming cut 0 bases from V and 4 bases from J; bases unmatched to any gene: 11. The CDR3 runs to 18 residues. The CDR3 loop is CASSQDFQGVSHNEKLFF. The CDR3 coding sequence is TGCGCCAGCAGCCAAGATTTCCAGGGGGTGTCTCATAATGAAAAACTGTTTTTT.

The chain uses TRBV5-1 and TRBJ2-7, with a weak D call TRBD1 (5 bases). This CDR3 is built from 18 residues. Looked up from germline, CDR1 is SGHRS and CDR2 is YFSETQ. V was shortened by 0 bases and J by 4 bases, with 23 bases between the two germline ends. CDR3 loop: CASSLGETGLIRSYEQYF. CDR3 in DNA: TGCGCCAGCAGCTTGGGTGAAACAGGTCTCATTAGATCGTACGAGCAGTACTTC.

The table lists this clone with a count of one. The chain couples TRBV7-8 to TRBJ2-5, with D possibly TRBD2 on 5 matching bases. V shed 3 bases and J shed 2 bases, with 10 bases lying between them. In germline, CDR1 is SGHVS, CDR2 FQNEAQ. The CDR3 runs 14 residues. CDR3 in amino acids: CASSFTLVQETQYF. DNA of the CDR3: TGTGCCAGCAGCTTCACACTAGTTCAAGAGACCCAGTACTTC. Together with reference TRBV7-8 and TRBJ2-5, the CDR3 gives the full variable domain: GAGVSQSPRYKVAKRGQDVALRCDPISGHVSLFWYQQALGQGPEFLTYFQNEAQLDKSGLPSDRFFAERPEGSVSTLKIQRTQQEDSAVYLCASSFTLVQETQYFGPGTRLLVL.

The chain employs TRBV25-1 and TRBJ2-7, with TRBD2 identical over 8 bases. V lost 6 bases and J lost 3; bases outside the gene matches: 13. The CDR3 is 16 residues long. Per the germline V gene, CDR1 is MGHDK and CDR2 is SYGVNS. Here the CDR3 reads CASSPSGGRRLYEQYF. CDR3 bases: TGTGCCAGCAGCCCCTCGGGGGGGCGCCGCCTCTACGAGCAGTACTTC.

The CDR3 is CASSFRGGANEQFF. The CDR3 nucleotides read TGTGCCAGCAGCTTCCGGGGGGGGGCCAATGAGCAGTTCTTC. The chain recombines TRBV7-6 with TRBJ2-1; 8 nucleotides align to TRBD2. The V gene end was trimmed by 3 bases and the J gene end by 6 bases; junction bases not matched to a gene: 4. This CDR3 is 14 amino acids long. CDR1 and CDR2 from the germline V gene are SGHVS and FNYEAQ.

This clone came up once. V usage is TRBV7-9 and J usage is TRBJ2-2; a possible D gene is TRBD1 (5 bases). The CDR3 loop spans 15 amino acids. Germline-derived CDR1 and CDR2 are SEHNR and FQNEAQ (reference sequence). V gave up 5 bases and J gave up 3 bases, with 13 bases separating them. CDR3 nucleotide sequence: TGTGCCAGCAGCCCCGGCAGGGTTCACACCGGGGAGCTGTTTTTT. It yields the protein CASSPGRVHTGELFF.

This chain connects TRBV5-1 to TRBJ2-4; a weak D match, TRBD2 (6 bases). V lost 0 bases and J lost 0, with 10 bases in between. CDR1 SGHRS and CDR2 YFSETQ come from the germline V gene. This CDR3 contains 16 residues. CDR3 residues: CASSLDSGGAKNIQYF. The DNA of the CDR3 is TGCGCCAGCAGCTTGGATAGCGGTGGAGCCAAAAACATTCAGTACTTC.

There are a few counts of this clone. This chain joins TRBV28 and TRBJ1-1; D is unclear. CDR3 length equals 11 residues. The V and J ends lost 8 bases and 2 bases respectively, with 6 bases between them. Germline CDR1 is MDHEN and CDR2 is SYDVKM. This chain's CDR3 is CASASNTEAFF. Here the CDR3 DNA reads TGTGCCAGCGCCAGTAACACTGAAGCTTTCTTT.

The V gene is TRBV28, the J gene TRBJ2-7; the match to TRBD2 covers 9 bases. Germline CDR1 MDHEN, CDR2 SYDVKM. The ends lost 6 bases at V and 4 bases at J; junction bases unmatched: 4. This CDR3 contains 13 residues. CDR3 DNA: TGTGCCAGCAGGACTAGCGGTAGGTACGAGCAGTACTTC. This translates into CASRTSGRYEQYF.

This clone appeared a single time. The chain joins TRBV28 to TRBJ1-6, with 7 bases fitting TRBD1. The CDR3 consists of 12 residues. Germline assignment: CDR1 MDHEN and CDR2 SYDVKM. V shed 7 bases, J shed 9 bases, and the junction held 3 bases outside the gene matches. CDR3 sequence (DNA): TGTGCCAGCACTACAGGGGCTTCACCCCTCCACTTT. Residues: CASTTGASPLHF.

The CDR3 DNA reads as TGCGCCAGCAGCCAAGATAGGGGTGGGTCAGATACGCAGTATTTT. Translation gives CASSQDRGGSDTQYF. The chain combines TRBV4-3 with TRBJ2-3, with a tentative D call TRBD1 (5 bases). Trimming removed 0 bases from V and 4 bases from J, with 11 bases in between. Germline V gene sequence: CDR1 LGHNA, CDR2 YSLEER. The CDR3 consists of 15 residues.

This CDR3 reads CASSPSVTGFYEQYF. The CDR3 coding sequence is TGTGCCAGCAGTCCGTCGGTGACAGGGTTCTACGAGCAGTACTTC. The V and J genes are TRBV27 and TRBJ2-7; 7 bases line up with TRBD1. Looked up from germline, CDR1 is MNHEY and CDR2 is SMNVEV (reference sequence). The CDR3 has 15 residues. With 5 bases clipped from V and 3 bases from J, the junction kept 10 bases outside the gene matches.